This T cell receptor (beta chain) was identified during a study of blood T cell repertoires in COVID-19. Sequencing was performed with immunoSEQ multiplex PCR; in TCRdb, only in-frame clones are kept and a portion is missing. The repertoire has 150,000 to 200,000 clones, 86% of them found once; the top ten carry 2.5% to 3%. CDR1 and CDR2 (germline): KGHSH, LQKENI. The CDR3 length is 13 residues. Trimming cost V 3 bases and J 2 bases, with 6 bases left between them. The sequencing sample was made of peripheral blood. This TCR was recovered from a woman under 40 with active or convalescent COVID-19. The chain joins TRBV18 to TRBJ2-3, with D possibly being TRBD2 (5 bases). The chain's CDR3 is CASSPGDTDTQYF. The CDR3 bases are TGTGCCAGCTCACCGGGAGACACAGATACGCAGTATTTT.